Below, 15 T cell receptor beta chains from the same sample are listed, as sequenced in a study of cytomegalovirus exposure and HLA in healthy donors. PCR primers comprised 60 Vbeta and 13 Jbeta primers. Here immunoSEQ multiplex PCR was the method, and the copy in TCRdb shows in-frame clones only, minus some. The specimen's table records tens of thousands of clones. The sample comprised PBMCs. These TCRs come from a female donor in good health and CMV-seropositive.

The V call is TRBV7-3, the J call TRBJ2-1, with 10 bases fitting TRBD2. The J segment lost 8 bases and the V segment lost 5 bases, leaving 9 bases of the junction unmatched. The CDR3 is 15 amino acids. From germline, CDR1 is SGHTA and CDR2 FQGTGA. Written as DNA, the CDR3 is TGTGCCAGCAGCCCCGATAGCGGGGGGACTGATGAGCAGTTCTTC. It codes for CASSPDSGGTDEQFF.

This rearrangement joins TRBV6-5 to TRBJ1-2; D not resolved. Trimming pared 3 bases from V and 7 bases from J, leaving 18 bases between. Germline values: CDR1 MNHEY, CDR2 SVGAGI. The CDR3 extends over 15 amino acids. The CDR3 DNA reads as TGTGCCAGCAGTTATGCGTCCCACGCTATTGGTGGCTACACCTTC. Translating gives CASSYASHAIGGYTF.

This clone is labeled medium-sized based on frequency. The CDR3 loop reads CASSLTRGSSYEQYF. The DNA of the CDR3 is TGTGCCAGCAGCCTCACTCGAGGGAGCTCCTACGAGCAGTACTTC. The rearrangement joins TRBV6-1 to TRBJ2-7; perhaps TRBD2 as D (5 bases). Deletions cut 6 bases from V and 0 bases from J, with 15 bases between. Germline V gene lookup returns CDR1 MNHNS and CDR2 SASEGT. The CDR3 runs 15 residues.

The chain is built from TRBV5-1 and TRBJ2-2; 8 nucleotides agree with TRBD2. Germline lookup yields CDR1 SGHRS and CDR2 YFSETQ. V trimming: 2 bases; J trimming: 6 bases; junction bases outside the gene matches: 6. The CDR3 contains 15 residues. CDR3 nucleotide sequence: TGCGCCAGCAGCTTAAGCGGGAGAGGGGCCGGGGAGCTGTTTTTT. Its protein is CASSLSGRGAGELFF.

The CDR3 nucleotides read TGCGCCAGCAGCCAGACTCGGACTAGCGGGGGCTACGAGCAGTACTTC. Translating it yields CASSQTRTSGGYEQYF. The chain uses TRBV4-1 and TRBJ2-7; 13 bases line up with TRBD2. The germline CDR1 and CDR2 sequences are MGHRA and YSYEKL. The CDR3 length is 16 residues. The V gene end was trimmed by 3 bases and the J gene end by 3 bases; junction bases not matched to a gene: 5.

Concerning this clone itself: Other DNA sequences within the sample encode an identical CDR3. The CDR3 protein is CASSPTGGSDEQYF. CDR3 DNA sequence: TGTGCCAGCTCACCAACAGGGGGCTCAGACGAGCAGTACTTC. This rearrangement joins TRBV18 to TRBJ2-7; TRBD1 agrees at 9 bases. The junction had 4 bases not matched to a gene; V was cut back by 2 bases and J by 5 bases. This CDR3 has 14 residues. CDR1 and CDR2 from the germline V gene are KGHSH and LQKENI.

The J gene is TRBJ1-5, the V gene TRBV7-2, with unresolved D. This CDR3 has 19 residues. Trimming took off 5 bases at V and 0 bases at J, with 23 bases between the two ends. Looked up from germline, CDR1 is SGHTA and CDR2 is FQGNSA. Here the CDR3 reads CASSPPSWAQRYSNQPQHF. CDR3 in DNA: TGTGCCAGCAGCCCCCCGTCGTGGGCCCAACGGTATAGCAATCAGCCCCAGCATTTT.

The chain uses TRBV9 and TRBJ1-2; maybe TRBD1 (5 bases). V was trimmed by 3 bases and J by 13 bases, leaving 13 bases between them. This CDR3 has 11 amino acids. Germline V gives CDR1 SGDLS, CDR2 YYNGEE. The DNA of the CDR3 is TGTGCCAGCAGCGGGGGTGGGGCCGGCACCTTC. Translation gives CASSGGGAGTF.

The chain uses TRBV29-1 and TRBJ1-1; no definite D call. With 6 bases removed from V and 10 bases from J, the gap between germline ends came to 15 bases. This CDR3 is built from 11 residues. Per germline, CDR1 SQVTM and CDR2 ANQGSEA. The CDR3 protein is CSVERLSGAFF. The CDR3 DNA sequence: TGCAGCGTCGAGCGGCTCTCGGGAGCTTTCTTT.

The genes are TRBV9 and TRBJ2-1, with TRBD2 matching over 11 bases. Germline V gene sequence: CDR1 SGDLS, CDR2 YYNGEE. The J segment lost 9 bases and the V segment lost 4 bases, leaving 9 bases of the junction unmatched. The CDR3 is made up of 15 amino acids. CDR3 loop: CASSKISGGAGEQFF. The CDR3, as DNA: TGTGCCAGCAGCAAGATTAGCGGGGGGGCCGGTGAGCAGTTCTTC.

The chain joins TRBV6-5 to TRBJ2-7, with D unresolved. Germline V gene sequence: CDR1 MNHEY, CDR2 SVGAGI. CDR3 length: 16 amino acids. Deletions cut 0 bases from V and 0 bases from J, with 12 bases between. The CDR3 loop is CASSYSRYPSSYEQYF. In nucleotides, the CDR3 is TGTGCCAGCAGTTACTCGAGGTACCCAAGCTCCTACGAGCAGTACTTC.

The V and J genes are TRBV4-1 and TRBJ2-2; a possible D gene is TRBD1 (7 bases). V was trimmed by 1 base and J by 4 bases, leaving 16 bases between them. The CDR3 has 17 amino acids. Germline CDR1 is MGHRA and CDR2 is YSYEKL. CDR3 nucleotides: TGCGCCAGCAGCCAAGGGAGGGCCCGACAGGGCACCGGGGAGCTGTTTTTT. Its protein product is CASSQGRARQGTGELFF.

The genes are TRBV7-6 and TRBJ2-1; 8 bases fit TRBD2. The CDR3 runs 15 residues. V shed 2 bases, J shed 7 bases, and the junction held 7 bases outside the gene matches. Germline V gene sequence: CDR1 SGHVS, CDR2 FNYEAQ. CDR3 amino acids: CASSLRSGSRNEQFF. CDR3 nucleotide sequence: TGTGCCAGCAGCTTAAGGAGCGGGAGTCGAAATGAGCAGTTCTTC.

The rearrangement joins TRBV28 to TRBJ1-1; 7 nucleotides agree with TRBD1. V was pared by 1 base and J by 1 base, with 3 bases of the junction left unmatched. CDR1 is MDHEN, CDR2 SYDVKM, per germline. The CDR3 loop spans 15 amino acids. CDR3 residues: CASSLSAGGNTEAFF. CDR3 DNA sequence: TGTGCCAGCAGTTTATCGGCAGGGGGGAACACTGAAGCTTTCTTT.

V and J are TRBV5-4 and TRBJ2-7, with 7 nucleotides matching TRBD1. J gave up 5 bases and V 4 bases, and 9 bases lay outside the gene matches. The germline V gene encodes CDR1 SGHNT and CDR2 YYREEE (reference sequence). CDR3 length: 14 amino acids. The CDR3 is CASSALTGYNEQYF. The CDR3 DNA is TGTGCCAGCAGCGCATTGACAGGGTATAACGAGCAGTACTTC.